This T cell receptor (beta chain) comes out of a study of blood T cell repertoires in COVID-19. Background on the study: There were acute and convalescent COVID-19 samples, and they came from the United States, Italy and Spain.

In the authors' methods: From reference gene primer amplification, estimates of nucleated cell counts were derived. The repertoire was sequenced with immunoSEQ multiplex PCR; TCRdb's copy has only in-frame clones and lacks some. The V and J calls and clone size were taken over from that table, and D and trimming were inferred from the DNA. The sample holds about 160,000 clones; 70% to 90% are singletons and the top ten take roughly 11%. The CDR3 extends over 16 amino acids. Trimming left V 2 bases short and J 0 bases short, with 14 bases between. The germline V gene encodes CDR1 SGHTA and CDR2 FQGNSA.

The clonotype comes from a human donor in a cohort sampled during active COVID-19. The sample was peripheral blood. This chain uses TRBV7-2 with TRBJ2-7; the D gene is possibly TRBD2 (6 bases). The CDR3: CASSLYGSGSSYEQYF. In DNA form, the CDR3 reads TGTGCCAGCAGCTTATATGGTAGCGGTAGCTCCTACGAGCAGTACTTC.